This TCR beta chain stems from a study of identical twins. About this clonotype itself: Its target is not known.

Study-wide results and caveats: These conclusions were based on statistical analysis (cross-sectional, not following the same donors). Model-predicted out-of-frame TCR alpha sharing fell below observed values in monozygotic twins. Carriage of fewer insertions was seen in abundant cord blood beta clonotypes, whereas memory repertoires showed none.

Trimming cost V 7 bases and J 0 bases, with 13 bases left between them. The CDR3 runs 14 residues. Germline V gives CDR1 SNHLY, CDR2 FYNNEI. TCRdb reanalysed the 5' RACE reads using MiXCR and keeps one entry per CDR3 protein. The sample has roughly 260,000 distinct CDR3 sequences, about 7.5% seen once; the top ten hold around 5.4%. Another study also made use of these data, one on yellow fever vaccine responses in identical twins. That study reports: Convergence reportedly seemed to mark part of the twins' vaccine T cell response, with personalization marking the rest.

The V gene is TRBV2, the J gene TRBJ2-7; either TRBD1 or TRBD2 may fit D (5 bases each). The receptor comes from a young woman in good health. Sequencing was done on a sample of CD8+ T cells sorted from blood. CDR3 loop: CASNPGRLSYEQYF. The CDR3, as DNA: TGTGCCAGCAACCCGGGACGGCTCTCCTACGAGCAGTACTTC.